The 22 T cell receptor beta chains below were found in one sample sequenced in a study of T cell repertoires in cytomegalovirus infection. TCRdb reprocessed the reads with MiXCR, giving one entry per CDR3 protein. The sample lists roughly 230,000 distinct CDR3 sequences; 9% to 15% were seen once. The sequenced material came from PBMCs. Receptor source: a human donor in good health (CMV status not recorded). Some clones in this sample may be carry-over from other donors' samples.

This clonotype occurred many times. This sequence joins TRBV6-1 and TRBJ1-1; D gene ambiguous. The germline V gene has CDR1 MNHNS and CDR2 SASEGT. This CDR3 region has 12 residues. Trimming removed 6 bases from V and 5 bases from J, with 10 bases in between. CDR3 nucleotides: TGTGCCAGCAGGGGAAGAAGGACTGAAGCTTTCTTT. Translation gives CASRGRRTEAFF.

In this sample, this clonotype turned up many times. The rearrangement joins TRBV6-2 or TRBV6-3 to TRBJ2-2; TRBD2 aligns across 8 bases. Germline assignment: CDR1 MNHEY and CDR2 SVGEGT. The CDR3 has 16 amino acids. Unmatched junction bases numbered 6, after V lost 4 bases and J lost 2 bases. CDR3: CASSSRLAQNTGELFF. CDR3 DNA sequence: TGTGCCAGCAGTTCTCGACTAGCGCAAAACACCGGGGAGCTGTTTTTT.

This clonotype was recorded at least ten times. The chain is built from TRBV20-1 and TRBJ2-5, with D perhaps matching TRBD1 or TRBD2 (6 bases each). The ends were cut back, 5 bases at V and 1 base at J, with 11 bases in the middle. CDR1 and CDR2 (germline): DFQATT, SNEGSKA (reference sequence). This CDR3 has 13 residues. CDR3 sequence: CSAPGGSQETQYF. DNA for the CDR3: TGCAGTGCTCCCGGGGGCAGCCAAGAGACCCAGTACTTC.

The chain employs TRBV13 and TRBJ1-2, with unresolved D. The CDR3 extends over 15 amino acids. In germline, CDR1 is PRHDT, CDR2 FYEKMQ (reference sequence). Trimming took off 1 base at V and 2 bases at J, with 11 bases between the two ends. The chain's CDR3 is CASSLDPGLNYGYTF. Here the CDR3 DNA reads TGTGCCAGCAGCTTAGACCCGGGATTGAACTATGGCTACACCTTC.

This clonotype appeared a few times. The chain recombines TRBV6-2 or TRBV6-3 with TRBJ2-1; D remains ambiguous. The CDR3 loop spans 15 amino acids. V lost 1 base, J lost 2 bases, and 9 bases lay in between. Per the germline V gene, CDR1 is MNHEY and CDR2 is SVGEGT. CDR3 amino acids: CASSYWRNTYNEQFF. Written as DNA, the CDR3 is TGTGCCAGCAGTTACTGGCGGAACACCTACAATGAGCAGTTCTTC.

This clonotype was seen repeatedly, ten times or more. V usage is TRBV4-2 and J usage is TRBJ1-2; no definite D call. CDR1 and CDR2 (germline): LGHNA, YNFKEQ. Between the trimmed V and J ends, which lost 0 bases and 6 bases, there was a span of 14 bases. The CDR3 contains 15 residues. The CDR3 sequence is CASSQDDSKKDGYTF. The CDR3 DNA sequence: TGTGCCAGCAGCCAAGATGACTCCAAAAAGGATGGCTACACCTTC.

This clonotype showed up just once. This chain joins TRBV19 and TRBJ2-7, with 8 bases matching TRBD1. CDR1 and CDR2 from the germline V gene are LNHDA and SQIVND (reference sequence). The ends lost 8 bases at V and 4 bases at J; junction bases unmatched: 7. The CDR3 covers 13 residues. The CDR3 sequence is CASRSRGLYEQYF. CDR3 DNA: TGTGCCAGTCGTAGCAGGGGGCTATACGAGCAGTACTTC.

CDR3 sequence: CASSQTGSNEQAQFF. In nucleotides, the CDR3 is TGTGCCAGCAGTCAGACAGGGAGTAACGAACAGGCCCAGTTCTTC. The chain couples TRBV6-6 to TRBJ2-1; TRBD1 matches at 7 bases. The CDR3 extends over 15 amino acids. Germline V gene data show CDR1 as MNHNY and CDR2 as SVGAGI (reference sequence). With V trimmed by 5 bases and J by 13 bases, 17 bases remained unmatched.

The J gene is TRBJ2-3, the V gene TRBV6-5; D uncertain. The ends were cut back, 4 bases at V and 3 bases at J, with 14 bases in the middle. CDR3 length equals 15 residues. Germline lookup yields CDR1 MNHEY and CDR2 SVGAGI. The CDR3 DNA reads as TGTGCCAGCAGTTTGGGATGGGAAAGGACAGATACGCAGTATTTT. Its translation is CASSLGWERTDTQYF.

There are many counts of this clonotype. The J gene is TRBJ1-4, the V gene TRBV7-2; D remains unclear. This CDR3 is built from 11 residues. CDR1 and CDR2 (germline): SGHTA, FQGNSA. Trimming stripped 3 bases from V and 7 bases from J, with 3 bases between. The DNA for the CDR3 is TGTGCCAGCAGCTTCGGTGAAAAACTGTTTTTT. This gives the protein CASSFGEKLFF. The full variable domain, completed using reference TRBV7-2 and TRBJ1-4, is GAGVSQSPSNKVTEKGKDVELRCDPISGHTALYWYRQSLGQGLEFLIYFQGNSAPDKSGLPSDRFSAERTGGSVSTLTIQRTQQEDSAVYLCASSFGEKLFFGSGTQLSVL.

This clonotype was picked up many times. This sequence joins TRBV7-2 and TRBJ1-5, with D possibly being TRBD1 (5 bases). V lost 3 bases to trimming and J lost 7 bases, with 13 bases between them. CDR3 length: 14 residues. CDR1 is SGHTA and CDR2 is FQGNSA in the germline V gene. The CDR3: CASSLTTGDQPQHF. The CDR3 DNA sequence: TGTGCCAGCAGCTTGACGACGGGGGACCAGCCCCAGCATTTT. Based on the CDR3 plus reference TRBV7-2 and TRBJ1-5, the full variable domain is GAGVSQSPSNKVTEKGKDVELRCDPISGHTALYWYRQSLGQGLEFLIYFQGNSAPDKSGLPSDRFSAERTGGSVSTLTIQRTQQEDSAVYLCASSLTTGDQPQHFGDGTRLSIL.

The chain is built from TRBV6-5 and TRBJ1-1, with D possibly TRBD1 on 6 matching bases. The germline V and J ends were trimmed by 0 bases and 0 bases, with 11 bases remaining between them. The CDR3 loop spans 16 amino acids. In germline, CDR1 is MNHEY, CDR2 SVGAGI. CDR3 amino acids: CASSYSRDTLNTEAFF. Here the CDR3 DNA reads TGTGCCAGCAGTTACTCGAGGGACACCCTGAACACTGAAGCTTTCTTT.

The chain has TRBV5-1 and TRBJ2-7; 10 positions match TRBD1. This CDR3 spans 15 amino acids. CDR1 is SGHRS and CDR2 is YFSETQ in the germline V gene. Unmatched junction bases numbered 6, after V lost 4 bases and J lost 2 bases. The CDR3 protein is CASSPDRGSAYEQYF. The CDR3 coding sequence is TGCGCCAGCAGCCCGGACAGGGGGTCAGCCTACGAGCAGTACTTC.

This clonotype was counted many times. This chain connects TRBV7-3 to TRBJ2-5; possible D gene TRBD2, 6 bases. Deletions cut 2 bases from V and 3 bases from J, with 13 bases between. This CDR3 region has 15 residues. Germline V gene lookup returns CDR1 SGHTA and CDR2 FQGTGA. CDR3 DNA sequence: TGTGCCAGCAGCTTAGGCCTCTGGGGGGAAGAGACCCAGTACTTC. Residues: CASSLGLWGEETQYF.

This chain connects TRBV7-9 to TRBJ2-5, with 7 bases aligning to TRBD1. The CDR3 length is 13 residues. V was clipped by 8 bases and J by 1 base; unmatched bases: 4. Per germline, CDR1 SEHNR and CDR2 FQNEAQ (reference sequence). The CDR3 here is CASAAGGQETQYF. The CDR3 bases are TGTGCCAGCGCCGCAGGGGGCCAAGAGACCCAGTACTTC. The full variable domain, with the rest looked up from reference TRBV7-9 and TRBJ2-5, is DTGVSQNPRHKITKRGQNVTFRCDPISEHNRLYWYRQTLGQGPEFLTYFQNEAQLEKSRLLSDRFSAERPKGSFSTLEIQRTEQGDSAMYLCASAAGGQETQYFGPGTRLLVL.

At least ten counts were recorded for this clonotype. This chain uses TRBV28 with TRBJ2-1; D possibly corresponds to TRBD2 (5 bases). V lost 8 bases and J 3 bases, leaving 11 bases between the germline ends. Germline-derived CDR1 and CDR2 are MDHEN and SYDVKM. The CDR3 runs 13 residues. The CDR3 is CASVASNYNEQFF. Here the CDR3 DNA reads TGTGCCAGCGTGGCTAGCAACTACAATGAGCAGTTCTTC.

This clonotype was seen repeatedly, ten times or more. V usage is TRBV19 and J usage is TRBJ1-4; D possibly corresponds to TRBD1 (6 bases). CDR3 length: 12 residues. Between the trimmed V and J ends, which lost 9 bases and 8 bases, there was a span of 13 bases. The V gene's germline CDR1 is LNHDA and CDR2 SQIVND (reference sequence). The CDR3, as DNA: TGTGCCAGCCGGGACATACGGGAAAAACTGTTTTTT. As protein: CASRDIREKLFF.

Concerning this clonotype itself: A much larger clone differs from this one at a single base, so this may be a read error. V and J are TRBV7-2 and TRBJ2-5; 8 nucleotides align to TRBD2. From germline, CDR1 is SGHTA and CDR2 FQGNSA. The junction had 8 bases not matched to a gene; V was cut back by 6 bases and J by 5 bases. CDR3 length: 14 residues. CDR3 nucleotides: TGTGCCAGCAGTCGGGGGGGGGGGCGGGAGACCCAGTACTTC. It specifies CASSRGGGRETQYF.

The chain links TRBV7-7 to TRBJ2-7; weak D call: TRBD1 (6 bases). The CDR3 contains 17 residues. Germline V lookup: CDR1 SSHAT, CDR2 FNYEAQ (reference sequence). The V and J ends lost 2 bases and 0 bases respectively, with 17 bases between them. The CDR3 DNA reads TGTGCCAGCAGCTTACTCCCCCAGGGACAAGTCTCCTACGAGCAGTACTTC. Its translation is CASSLLPQGQVSYEQYF.

This clonotype was recorded many times. This chain connects TRBV7-3 to TRBJ2-3; 7 bases align to TRBD2. Per the germline V gene, CDR1 is SGHTA and CDR2 is FQGTGA. The CDR3 consists of 14 residues. With 5 bases clipped from V and 7 bases from J, the junction kept 9 bases outside the gene matches. CDR3 DNA: TGTGCCAGCAGCGCTACTAGCGTCGGCAATACGCAGTATTTT. This encodes CASSATSVGNTQYF.

The rearrangement uses TRBV29-1 and TRBJ1-1; 7 bases are shared with TRBD1. The germline V gene encodes CDR1 SQVTM and CDR2 ANQGSEA. The CDR3 runs to 14 residues. Trimming cost V 4 bases and J 6 bases; bases outside gene matches: 11. CDR3 nucleotide sequence: TGCAGCGTTGGTAAACGACAGGGTGCGGCTGAAGCTTTCTTT. Protein sequence: CSVGKRQGAAEAFF.

This clonotype showed up many times. The gene calls are TRBV7-2 and TRBJ1-2; 7 bases fit TRBD1. The V gene's germline CDR1 is SGHTA and CDR2 FQGNSA. V dropped 5 bases and J dropped 0; count of bases not matched to a gene: 6. The CDR3 extends over 15 amino acids. Written as DNA, the CDR3 is TGTGCCAGCAGCACCAGACAGGGCGCTAACTATGGCTACACCTTC. It specifies CASSTRQGANYGYTF.